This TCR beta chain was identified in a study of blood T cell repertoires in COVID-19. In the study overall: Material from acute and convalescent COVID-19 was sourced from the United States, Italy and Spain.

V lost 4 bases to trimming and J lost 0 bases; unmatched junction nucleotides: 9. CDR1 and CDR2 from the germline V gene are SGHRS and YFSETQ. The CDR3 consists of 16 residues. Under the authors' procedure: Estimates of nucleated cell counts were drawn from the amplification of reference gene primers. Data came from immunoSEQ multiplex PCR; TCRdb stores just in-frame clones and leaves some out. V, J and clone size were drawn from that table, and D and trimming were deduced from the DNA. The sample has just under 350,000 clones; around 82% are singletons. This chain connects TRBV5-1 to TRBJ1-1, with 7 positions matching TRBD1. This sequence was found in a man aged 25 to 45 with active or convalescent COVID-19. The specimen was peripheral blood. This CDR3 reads CASSLGTTGLNTEAFF. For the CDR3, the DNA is TGCGCCAGCAGCCTGGGGACGACAGGGTTGAACACTGAAGCTTTCTTT.